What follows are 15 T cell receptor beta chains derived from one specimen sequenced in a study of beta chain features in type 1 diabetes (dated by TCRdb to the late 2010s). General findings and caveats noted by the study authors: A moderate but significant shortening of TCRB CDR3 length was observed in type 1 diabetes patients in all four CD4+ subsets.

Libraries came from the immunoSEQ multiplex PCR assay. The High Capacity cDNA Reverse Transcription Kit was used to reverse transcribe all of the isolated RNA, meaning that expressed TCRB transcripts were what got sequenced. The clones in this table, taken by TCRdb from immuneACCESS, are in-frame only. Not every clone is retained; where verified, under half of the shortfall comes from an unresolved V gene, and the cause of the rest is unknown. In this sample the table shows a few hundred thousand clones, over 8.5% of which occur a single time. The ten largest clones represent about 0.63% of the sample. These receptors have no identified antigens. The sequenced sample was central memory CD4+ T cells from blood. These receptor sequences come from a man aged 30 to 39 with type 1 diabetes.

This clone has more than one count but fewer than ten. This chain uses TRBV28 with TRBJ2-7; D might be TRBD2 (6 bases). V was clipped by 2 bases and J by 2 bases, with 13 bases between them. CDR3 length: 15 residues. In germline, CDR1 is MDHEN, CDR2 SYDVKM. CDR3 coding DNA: TGTGCCAGCAGTTTAACCGGAGGGCCGACCTACGAGCAGTACTTC. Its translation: CASSLTGGPTYEQYF.

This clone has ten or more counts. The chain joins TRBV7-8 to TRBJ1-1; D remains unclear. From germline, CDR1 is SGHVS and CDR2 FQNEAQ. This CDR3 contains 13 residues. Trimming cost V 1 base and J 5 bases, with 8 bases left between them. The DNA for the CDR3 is TGTGCCAGCAGCTTAGTTTCGGAAACTGAAGCTTTCTTT. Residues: CASSLVSETEAFF.

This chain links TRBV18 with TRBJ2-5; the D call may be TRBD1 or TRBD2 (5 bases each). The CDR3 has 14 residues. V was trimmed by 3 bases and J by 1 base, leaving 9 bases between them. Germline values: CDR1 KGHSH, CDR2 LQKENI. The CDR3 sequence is CASSPAGTQETQYF. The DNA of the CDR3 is TGTGCCAGCTCACCGGCAGGGACCCAAGAGACCCAGTACTTC.

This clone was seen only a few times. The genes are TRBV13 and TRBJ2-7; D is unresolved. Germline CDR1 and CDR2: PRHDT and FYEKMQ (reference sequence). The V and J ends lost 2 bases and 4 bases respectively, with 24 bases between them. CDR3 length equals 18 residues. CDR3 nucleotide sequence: TGTGCCAGCAGCTTAATTTCTCGTGGCGGTCAGACCCAATACGAGCAGTACTTC. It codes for CASSLISRGGQTQYEQYF.

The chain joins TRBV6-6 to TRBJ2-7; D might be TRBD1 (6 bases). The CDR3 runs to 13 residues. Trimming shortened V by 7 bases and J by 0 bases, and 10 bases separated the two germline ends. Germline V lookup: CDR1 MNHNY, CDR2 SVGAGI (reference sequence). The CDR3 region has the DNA TGTGCCAGCACTCCACAGGGCTCCTACGAGCAGTACTTC. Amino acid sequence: CASTPQGSYEQYF.

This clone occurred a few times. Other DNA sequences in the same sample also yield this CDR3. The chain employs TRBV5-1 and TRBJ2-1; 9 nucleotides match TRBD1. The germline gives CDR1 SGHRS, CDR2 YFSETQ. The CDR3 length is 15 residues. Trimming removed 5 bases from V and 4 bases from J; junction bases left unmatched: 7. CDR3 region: CASSLTGTGYNEQFF. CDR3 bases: TGCGCCAGCAGTCTTACCGGGACAGGGTACAATGAGCAGTTCTTC.

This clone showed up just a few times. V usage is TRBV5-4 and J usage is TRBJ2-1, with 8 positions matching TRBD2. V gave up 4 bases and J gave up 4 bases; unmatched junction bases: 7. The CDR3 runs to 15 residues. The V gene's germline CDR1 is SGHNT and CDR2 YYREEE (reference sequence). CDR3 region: CASSPVGGGYNEQFF. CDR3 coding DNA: TGTGCCAGCAGCCCCGTGGGCGGGGGGTACAATGAGCAGTTCTTC. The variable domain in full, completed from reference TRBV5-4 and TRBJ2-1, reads ETGVTQSPTHLIKTRGQQVTLRCSSQSGHNTVSWYQQALGQGPQFIFQYYREEENGRGNFPPRFSGLQFPNYSSELNVNALELDDSALYLCASSPVGGGYNEQFFGPGTRLTVL.

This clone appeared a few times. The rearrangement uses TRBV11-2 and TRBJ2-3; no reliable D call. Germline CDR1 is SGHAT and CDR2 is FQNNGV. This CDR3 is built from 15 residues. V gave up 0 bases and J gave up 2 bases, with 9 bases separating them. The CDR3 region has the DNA TGTGCCAGCAGCTTAGATTGGGATTCCACAGATACGCAGTATTTT. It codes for CASSLDWDSTDTQYF.

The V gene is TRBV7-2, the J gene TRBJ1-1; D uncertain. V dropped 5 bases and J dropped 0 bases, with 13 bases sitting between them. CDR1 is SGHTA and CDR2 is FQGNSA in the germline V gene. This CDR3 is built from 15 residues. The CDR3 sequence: CASSAQGNMNTEAFF. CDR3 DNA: TGTGCCAGCAGCGCCCAAGGTAACATGAACACTGAAGCTTTCTTT.

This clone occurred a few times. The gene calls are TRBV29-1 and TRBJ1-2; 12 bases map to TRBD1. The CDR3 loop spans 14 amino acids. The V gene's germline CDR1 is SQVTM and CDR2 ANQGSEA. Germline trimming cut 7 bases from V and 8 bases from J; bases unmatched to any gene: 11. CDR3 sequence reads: CSASGTGGARGYTF. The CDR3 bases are TGCAGCGCCTCCGGGACAGGGGGCGCGAGGGGCTACACCTTC.

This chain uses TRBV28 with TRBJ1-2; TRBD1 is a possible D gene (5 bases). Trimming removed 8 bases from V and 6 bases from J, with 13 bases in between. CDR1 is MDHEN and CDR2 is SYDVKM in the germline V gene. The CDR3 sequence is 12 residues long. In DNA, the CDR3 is TGTGCCAGCGGTTCTCCCAGGGATGGCTACACCTTC. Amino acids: CASGSPRDGYTF.

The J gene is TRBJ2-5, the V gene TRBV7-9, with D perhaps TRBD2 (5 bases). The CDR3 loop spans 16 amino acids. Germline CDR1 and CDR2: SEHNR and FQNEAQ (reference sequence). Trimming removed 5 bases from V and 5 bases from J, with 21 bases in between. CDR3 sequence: CASSLNLGLAGETQYF. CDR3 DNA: TGTGCCAGCAGCCTCAACCTTGGGCTAGCTGGGGAGACCCAGTACTTC.

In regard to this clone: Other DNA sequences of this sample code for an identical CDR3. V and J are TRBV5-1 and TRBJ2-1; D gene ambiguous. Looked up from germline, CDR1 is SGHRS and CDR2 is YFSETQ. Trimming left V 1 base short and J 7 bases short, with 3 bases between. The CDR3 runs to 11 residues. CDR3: CASSLRNEQFF. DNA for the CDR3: TGCGCCAGCAGCTTGCGGAATGAGCAGTTCTTC.

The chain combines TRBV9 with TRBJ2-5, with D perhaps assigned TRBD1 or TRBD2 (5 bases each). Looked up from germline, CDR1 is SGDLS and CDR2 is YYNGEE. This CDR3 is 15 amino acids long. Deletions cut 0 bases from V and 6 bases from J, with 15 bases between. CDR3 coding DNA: TGTGCCAGCAGCGTAGGAGGGGCGGTAGGGCAGACCCAGTACTTC. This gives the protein CASSVGGAVGQTQYF.

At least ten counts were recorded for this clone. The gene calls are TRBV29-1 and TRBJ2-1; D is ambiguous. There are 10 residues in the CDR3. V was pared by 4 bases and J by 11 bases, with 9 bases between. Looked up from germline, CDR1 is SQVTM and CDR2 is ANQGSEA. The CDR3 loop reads CSVGEVQQFF. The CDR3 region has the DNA TGCAGCGTTGGTGAGGTCCAGCAGTTCTTC.